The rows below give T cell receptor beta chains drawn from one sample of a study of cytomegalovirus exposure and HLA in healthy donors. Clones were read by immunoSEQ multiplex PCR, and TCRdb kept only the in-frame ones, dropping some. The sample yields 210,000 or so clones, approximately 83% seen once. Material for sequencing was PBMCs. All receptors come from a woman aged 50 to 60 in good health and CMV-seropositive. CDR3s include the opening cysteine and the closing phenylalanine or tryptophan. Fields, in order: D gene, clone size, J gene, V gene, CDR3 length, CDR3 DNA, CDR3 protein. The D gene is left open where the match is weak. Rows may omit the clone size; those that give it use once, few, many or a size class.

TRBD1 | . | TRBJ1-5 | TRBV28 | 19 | TGTGCCAGCAGCCAAAAGGGGCAGGGGGTCGCAGTTACCCGACAGCCCCAGCATTTT | CASSQKGQGVAVTRQPQHF
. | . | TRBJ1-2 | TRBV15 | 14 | TGTGCCACCAGCAGAGATCAGCAGGGCCTTGGCTACACCTTC | CATSRDQQGLGYTF
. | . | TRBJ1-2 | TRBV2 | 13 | TGTGCCAGCAGTGAAGGACGGGTCTATGGCTACACCTTC | CASSEGRVYGYTF
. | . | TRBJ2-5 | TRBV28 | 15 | TGTGCCAGCAACACCCCGATGGAGGGGAGAGAGACCCAGTACTTC | CASNTPMEGRETQYF
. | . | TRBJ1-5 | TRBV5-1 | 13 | TGCGCCAGCAGCCCAGAGGGGGATCAGCCCCAGCATTTT | CASSPEGDQPQHF
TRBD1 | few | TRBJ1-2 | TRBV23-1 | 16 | TGCGCCAGCAGTCATACAGTTCCCGGGACAGACTATGGCTACACCTTC | CASSHTVPGTDYGYTF
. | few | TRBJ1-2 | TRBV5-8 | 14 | TGTGCCAGCAGCTTGGCGTCAGACTACTATGGCTACACCTTC | CASSLASDYYGYTF
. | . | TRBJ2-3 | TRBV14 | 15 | TGTGCCAGCAGCCAAGATGAAGGGGGTCGAGATACGCAGTATTTT | CASSQDEGGRDTQYF
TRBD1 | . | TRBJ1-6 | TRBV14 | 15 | TGTGCCAGCAGCTCAGACCGGACAGGGCACTCACCCCTCCACTTT | CASSSDRTGHSPLHF
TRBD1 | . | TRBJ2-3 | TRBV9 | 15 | TGTGCCAGCAGCGTAGTACAGGGGGCTACAGATACGCAGTATTTT | CASSVVQGATDTQYF
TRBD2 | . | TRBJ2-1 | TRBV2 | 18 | TGTGCCAGCAGTTTACCCCAGCGGGGGACAAGCTCCTACAATGAGCAGTTCTTC | CASSLPQRGTSSYNEQFF
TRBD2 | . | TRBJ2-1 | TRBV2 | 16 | TGTGCCAGCAGACACGCTGGGGGGGTCAGAGTGGGGGAGCAGTTCTTC | CASRHAGGVRVGEQFF
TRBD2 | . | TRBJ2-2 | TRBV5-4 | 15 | TGTGCCAGCAGCTACGGACTAGCTGGCACCGGGGAGCTGTTTTTT | CASSYGLAGTGELFF
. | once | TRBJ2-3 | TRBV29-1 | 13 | TGCAGCGGTAAATCCGGTGTGGCAGATACGCAGTATTTT | CSGKSGVADTQYF
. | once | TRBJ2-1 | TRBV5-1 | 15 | TGCGCCAGCAGCTTGGGCCCGGGTCGGGACAATGAGCAGTTCTTC | CASSLGPGRDNEQFF
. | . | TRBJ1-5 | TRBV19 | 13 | TGTGCCAGTAGTATAGAGGGCTATCAGCCCCAGCATTTT | CASSIEGYQPQHF
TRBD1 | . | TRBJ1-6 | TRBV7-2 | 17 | TGTGCCAGCAGCTTAGCGGGGACAGGGGGCCTGGGGTCACCCCTCCACTTT | CASSLAGTGGLGSPLHF